This TCR beta chain was identified during a study of tissue T cells after allogeneic stem cell transplantation. About the study: This research-autopsy study prospectively enrolled adult allogeneic hematopoietic cell transplant recipients with steroid-refractory graft-versus-host disease. Graft-versus-host disease patients received grafts, several unmodified and three CD34-selected to deplete T cells.

Using immunoSEQ multiplex PCR, the repertoire was profiled, and TCRdb retains in-frame clones only, with some absent. Of just over 25,000 clones listed, less than 95% were seen once; the top ten hold roughly 2%. Trimming removed 6 bases at V and 1 base at J, with 9 bases between. The CDR3 loop spans 13 amino acids. Sequences were derived from blood, sampled before transplantation. The chain combines TRBV12-3 or TRBV12-4 with TRBJ2-5; D might be TRBD1 (6 bases). This clonotype originated in an older male donor who later had graft-versus-host disease after an allogeneic stem cell transplant. This CDR3 reads CASSPGAQETQYF. The DNA of the CDR3 is TGTGCCAGCAGCCCAGGGGCCCAAGAGACCCAGTACTTC.